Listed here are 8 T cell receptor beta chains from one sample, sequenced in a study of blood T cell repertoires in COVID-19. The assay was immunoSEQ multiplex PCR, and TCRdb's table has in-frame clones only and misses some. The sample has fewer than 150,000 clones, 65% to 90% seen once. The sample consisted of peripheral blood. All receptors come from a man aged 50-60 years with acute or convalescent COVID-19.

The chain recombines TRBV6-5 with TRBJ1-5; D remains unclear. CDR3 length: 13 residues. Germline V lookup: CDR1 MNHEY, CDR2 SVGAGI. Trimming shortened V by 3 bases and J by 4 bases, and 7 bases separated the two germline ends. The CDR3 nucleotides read TGTGCCAGCAGTTATGGTAGTAATCAGCCCCAGCATTTT. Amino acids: CASSYGSNQPQHF.

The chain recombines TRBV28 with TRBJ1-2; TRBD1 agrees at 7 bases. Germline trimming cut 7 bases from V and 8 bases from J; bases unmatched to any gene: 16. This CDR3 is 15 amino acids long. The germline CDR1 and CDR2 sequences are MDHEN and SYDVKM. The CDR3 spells CASIEGGDSARGYTF. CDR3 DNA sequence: TGTGCCAGCATAGAAGGGGGCGACAGCGCTAGGGGCTACACCTTC.

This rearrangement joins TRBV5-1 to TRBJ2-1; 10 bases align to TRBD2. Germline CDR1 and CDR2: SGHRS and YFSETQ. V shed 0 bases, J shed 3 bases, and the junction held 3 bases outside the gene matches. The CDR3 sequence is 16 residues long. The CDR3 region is CASSLGSGRVYNEQFF. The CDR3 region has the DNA TGCGCCAGCAGCTTGGGGAGCGGGAGGGTCTACAATGAGCAGTTCTTC.

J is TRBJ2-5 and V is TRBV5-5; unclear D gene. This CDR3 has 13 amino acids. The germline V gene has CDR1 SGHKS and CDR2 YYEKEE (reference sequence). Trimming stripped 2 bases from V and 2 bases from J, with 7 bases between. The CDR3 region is CASSFHGQETQYF. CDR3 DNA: TGTGCCAGCAGCTTCCACGGGCAAGAGACCCAGTACTTC.

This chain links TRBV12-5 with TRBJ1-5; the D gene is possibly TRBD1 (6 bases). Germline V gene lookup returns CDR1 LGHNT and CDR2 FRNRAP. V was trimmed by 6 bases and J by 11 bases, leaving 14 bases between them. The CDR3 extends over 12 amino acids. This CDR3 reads CASGLPQGSQHF. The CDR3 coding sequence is TGTGCTAGTGGGCTCCCCCAGGGGTCCCAGCATTTT.

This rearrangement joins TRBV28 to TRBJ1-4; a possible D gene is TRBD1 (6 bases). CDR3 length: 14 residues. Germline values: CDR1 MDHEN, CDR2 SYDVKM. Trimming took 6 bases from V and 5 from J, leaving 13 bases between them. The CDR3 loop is CASRADRSNEKLFF. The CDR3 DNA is TGTGCCAGCAGAGCGGACAGATCGAATGAAAAACTGTTTTTT.

This CDR3 is CASSGDRAEAFF. CDR3 nucleotides: TGTGCCAGCAGCGGGGACAGGGCCGAAGCTTTCTTT. The chain links TRBV5-4 to TRBJ1-1; 9 nucleotides agree with TRBD1. V dropped 4 bases and J dropped 8; count of bases not matched to a gene: 3. The CDR3 is made up of 12 amino acids. Germline CDR1 SGHNT, CDR2 YYREEE (reference sequence).

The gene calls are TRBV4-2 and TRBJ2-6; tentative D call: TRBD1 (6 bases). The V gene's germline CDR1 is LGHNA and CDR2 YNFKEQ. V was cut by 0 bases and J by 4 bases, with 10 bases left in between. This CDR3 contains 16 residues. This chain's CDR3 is CASSQDTGSGANVLTF. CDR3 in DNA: TGTGCCAGCAGCCAAGATACAGGGTCCGGGGCCAACGTCCTGACTTTC.